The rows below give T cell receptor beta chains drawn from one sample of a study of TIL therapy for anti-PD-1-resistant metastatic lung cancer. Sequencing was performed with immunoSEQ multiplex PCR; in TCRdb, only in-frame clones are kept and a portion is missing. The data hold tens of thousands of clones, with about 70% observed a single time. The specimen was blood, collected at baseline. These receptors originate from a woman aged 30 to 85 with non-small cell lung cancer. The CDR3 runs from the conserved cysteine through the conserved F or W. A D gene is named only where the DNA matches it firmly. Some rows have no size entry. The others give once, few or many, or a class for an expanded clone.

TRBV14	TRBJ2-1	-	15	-	TGTGCCAGCAGCCAAGGCTCTAGGCGTCGGGATGAGCAGTTCTTC	CASSQGSRRRDEQFF
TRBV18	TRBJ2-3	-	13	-	TGTGCCAGCTCACCCCCTCTCTCAGATACGCAGTATTTT	CASSPPLSDTQYF
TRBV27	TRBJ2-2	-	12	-	TGTGCCAGCAGTTTTGGAACCGGGGAGCTGTTTTTT	CASSFGTGELFF
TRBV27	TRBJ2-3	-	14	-	TGTGCCAGCAGACGGACATCCTTCGCAGATACGCAGTATTTT	CASRRTSFADTQYF
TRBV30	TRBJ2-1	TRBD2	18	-	TGTGCCTGGAGTGCTAGGACTAGCGGGAGTGTTCTACACAATGAGCAGTTCTTC	CAWSARTSGSVLHNEQFF
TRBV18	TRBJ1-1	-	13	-	TGTGCCAGCTCATCGGAAATTAACACTGAAGCTTTCTTT	CASSSEINTEAFF
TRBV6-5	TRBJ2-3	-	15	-	TGTGCCAGCAGTTACTCGCCCTCCGGCACAGATACGCAGTATTTT	CASSYSPSGTDTQYF
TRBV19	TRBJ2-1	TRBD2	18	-	TGTGCCAGTACCTTAGCGGGAGGTGGGGGGATGTCCTACAATGAGCAGTTCTTC	CASTLAGGGGMSYNEQFF
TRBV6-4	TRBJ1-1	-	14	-	TGTGCCAGCAGTGACAATCCCCGGGACGGACCTACTTTCTTT	CASSDNPRDGPTFF
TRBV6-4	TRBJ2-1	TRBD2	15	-	TGTGCCAGCCGCGACCATAGCGGGAGTTTTAATGAGCAGTTCTTC	CASRDHSGSFNEQFF
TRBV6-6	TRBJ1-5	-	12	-	TGTGCCAGCAGTTACCCAGACCAGCCCCAGCATTTT	CASSYPDQPQHF
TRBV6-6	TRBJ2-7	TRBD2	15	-	TGTGCCAGCAGTTACCCAACTAGCGGCTCCTACGAGCAGTACTTC	CASSYPTSGSYEQYF
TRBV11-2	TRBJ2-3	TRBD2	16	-	TGTGCCAGCAGCTTAGAGGGTACTAGCGGCACAGATACGCAGTATTTT	CASSLEGTSGTDTQYF
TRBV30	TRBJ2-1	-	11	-	TGTGCCTGGAGTGGAAGTCTCGTGCAGTTCTTC	CAWSGSLVQFF
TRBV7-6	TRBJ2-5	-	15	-	TGTGCCAGCAGCTTTACGACTCTAGGAGGGGAGACCCAGTACTTC	CASSFTTLGGETQYF
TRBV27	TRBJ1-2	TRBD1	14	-	TGTGCCAGCAGAGGGACAGGGGGCTTCTATGGCTACACCTTC	CASRGTGGFYGYTF
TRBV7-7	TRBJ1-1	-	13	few	TGTGCCAGCAGTCTCGGGTTGGACACTGAAGCTTTCTTT	CASSLGLDTEAFF
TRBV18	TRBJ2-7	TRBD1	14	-	TGTGCCAGCTCACCCGTGGGACAGAGCTACGAGCAGTACTTC	CASSPVGQSYEQYF
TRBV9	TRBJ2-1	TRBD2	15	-	TGTGCCAGCAGTCGTAGCGGGAGCGGCTACAATGAGCAGTTCTTC	CASSRSGSGYNEQFF
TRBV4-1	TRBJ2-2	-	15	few	TGCGCCAGCAGTCTGACCGGGTCCAACTCCGGGGAGCTGTTTTTT	CASSLTGSNSGELFF
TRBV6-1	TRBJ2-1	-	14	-	TGTGCCAGCAAAGTGGGAGGCTCCTACAATGAGCAGTTCTTC	CASKVGGSYNEQFF
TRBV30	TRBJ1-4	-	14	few	TGTGCCTGGAGTGCCGGGGCATCTAATGAAAAACTGTTTTTT	CAWSAGASNEKLFF
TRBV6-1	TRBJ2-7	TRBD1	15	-	TGTGCCAGCAGTGAGGCCGGGACAGTTCCATCCGAGCAGTACTTC	CASSEAGTVPSEQYF
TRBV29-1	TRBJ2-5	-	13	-	TGCAGCGTTGTAGGGCTAGCTCAAGAGACCCAGTACTTC	CSVVGLAQETQYF
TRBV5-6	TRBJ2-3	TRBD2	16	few	TGTGCCAGCAGTCGCTGGATCGGGAGGGTCACAGATACGCAGTATTTT	CASSRWIGRVTDTQYF
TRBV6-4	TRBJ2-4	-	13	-	TGTGCCAGCAGTGACTCCCCCTCTTCCATTCAGTACTTC	CASSDSPSSIQYF
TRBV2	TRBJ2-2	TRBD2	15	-	TGTGCCAGCAGCGCGGTAGCGGGAAACACCGGGGAGCTGTTTTTT	CASSAVAGNTGELFF